One and the same sample provided the 5 T cell receptor beta chains below, sequenced in a study of T cell responses to AZD1222 COVID-19 vaccine. Profiled with immunoSEQ multiplex PCR; TCRdb holds only in-frame clones, not every one. The sample carries roughly 150,000 clones, more than 70% recorded once. Source: peripheral blood, taken on day 0 of AZD1222 vaccination. Receptor source: an adult in good health.

The chain recombines TRBV5-4 with TRBJ1-2; a possible D gene is TRBD1 (6 bases). From germline, CDR1 is SGHNT and CDR2 YYREEE (reference sequence). This CDR3 is 14 amino acids long. Trimming cost V 1 base and J 5 bases, with 12 bases left between them. CDR3 sequence reads: CASSLPGAAYGYTF. The DNA for the CDR3 is TGTGCCAGCAGCTTGCCGGGGGCGGCTTATGGCTACACCTTC.

The chain recombines TRBV27 with TRBJ2-7; 8 bases agree with TRBD1. Per the germline V gene, CDR1 is MNHEY and CDR2 is SMNVEV (reference sequence). This CDR3 has 15 amino acids. The V gene end was trimmed by 8 bases and the J gene end by 6 bases; junction bases not matched to a gene: 15. CDR3 coding DNA: TGTGCCAGCCTAACGCCTCCGGACAGGGCAGGCGAGCAGTACTTC. This gives the protein CASLTPPDRAGEQYF.

This sequence joins TRBV25-1 and TRBJ2-2, with D unclear. The CDR3 totals 14 residues. V shed 2 bases and J shed 3 bases, with 7 bases lying between them. Germline V lookup: CDR1 MGHDK, CDR2 SYGVNS. As DNA, the CDR3 is TGTGCCAGCAGTGAACCCCGGGACACCGGGGAGCTGTTTTTT. It translates to CASSEPRDTGELFF.

The chain couples TRBV7-6 to TRBJ2-5; TRBD2 is a possible D gene (5 bases). Per the germline V gene, CDR1 is SGHVS and CDR2 is FNYEAQ. V shed 3 bases and J shed 3 bases, with 14 bases lying between them. This CDR3 region has 15 residues. The DNA for the CDR3 is TGTGCCAGCAGCTTTTCCGGGATCTTGGAAGAGACCCAGTACTTC. Encoded protein: CASSFSGILEETQYF.

The sample holds many counts of this clone. The chain combines TRBV9 with TRBJ1-2; a possible D gene is TRBD1 (6 bases). CDR1 is SGDLS and CDR2 is YYNGEE in the germline V gene. The CDR3 contains 15 residues. Trimming cost V 0 bases and J 7 bases, with 16 bases left between them. The CDR3 DNA reads TGTGCCAGCAGCGTAGCTACGGGGGGGCAGGTTGGCTACACCTTC. The encoded protein is CASSVATGGQVGYTF.